These T cell receptor beta chains were read from a single sample in a study of control samples from healthy donors and cancer patients. Profiled with immunoSEQ multiplex PCR; TCRdb holds only in-frame clones, not every one. The data show 100,000 to 150,000 clones, with 85% to 95% seen just once and just under 0.6% held by the top ten. Input material: PBMCs. These receptors were obtained from an elderly man with head and neck cancer. CDR3s include the opening cysteine and the closing phenylalanine or tryptophan. The order of the fields is D gene, V gene, clone size, J gene, CDR3 protein, CDR3 DNA. D genes are given only for firm matches. Some rows mark clone size as missing; the rest say once, few, many or name a class of expanded clone.

>-|TRBV29-1|-|TRBJ1-1
CSTTWRAEAFF
TGCAGCACCACCTGGCGGGCTGAAGCTTTCTTT
>-|TRBV7-9|-|TRBJ2-5
CASKGAHVGQETQYF
TGTGCCAGCAAGGGTGCCCATGTGGGTCAAGAGACCCAGTACTTC
>-|TRBV9|once|TRBJ2-1
CASSVAPEGNEQFF
TGTGCCAGCAGCGTAGCGCCCGAGGGGAATGAGCAGTTCTTC
>-|TRBV5-5|-|TRBJ1-1
CASSFVSETEAFF
TGTGCCAGCAGCTTTGTATCTGAAACTGAAGCTTTCTTT
>TRBD2|TRBV5-5|-|TRBJ2-1
CASSLAASGSSYNEQFF
TGTGCCAGCAGCTTGGCGGCTAGCGGAAGCTCCTACAATGAGCAGTTCTTC
>-|TRBV9|-|TRBJ2-7
CASSVGGSRRLREQYF
TGTGCCAGCAGCGTAGGAGGTAGTCGCCGATTACGCGAGCAGTACTTC
>-|TRBV10-3|-|TRBJ1-2
CAISEEGFGYTF
TGTGCCATCAGTGAGGAGGGGTTTGGCTACACCTTC
>-|TRBV14|-|TRBJ2-7
CASSQEGYSYEQYF
TGTGCCAGCAGCCAAGAGGGTTACTCCTACGAGCAGTACTTC
>TRBD1|TRBV6-6|-|TRBJ1-5
CASSYLSTGGGQPQHF
TGTGCCAGCAGTTACCTTTCAACAGGGGGCGGGCAGCCCCAGCATTTT
>TRBD1|TRBV7-9|once|TRBJ2-3
CAVGTGGYTDTQYF
TGTGCCGTTGGGACAGGGGGTTACACAGATACGCAGTATTTT
>-|TRBV6-1|-|TRBJ2-7
CASSEHISYEQYF
TGTGCCAGCAGTGAGCACATTTCCTACGAGCAGTACTTC
>-|TRBV5-1|once|TRBJ1-1
CASSFTQGRNTEAFF
TGCGCCAGCAGCTTTACGCAGGGCCGGAACACTGAAGCTTTCTTT
>-|TRBV27|-|TRBJ1-1
CASSLNWGTEAFF
TGTGCCAGCAGCCTTAATTGGGGGACTGAAGCTTTCTTT
>-|TRBV2|-|TRBJ1-5
CASSIQAPNQPQHF
TGTGCCAGCAGCATTCAGGCGCCCAATCAGCCCCAGCATTTT
>-|TRBV30|-|TRBJ1-3
CAWSVGLGNTIYF
TGTGCCTGGAGTGTGGGGTTGGGAAACACCATATATTTT
>-|TRBV7-6|-|TRBJ2-3
CASSLAETDTQYF
TGTGCCAGCAGCTTAGCCGAGACAGATACGCAGTATTTT
>TRBD2|TRBV5-4|-|TRBJ2-1
CASTVGWSGGYNEQFF
TGTGCCAGCACCGTGGGATGGTCGGGGGGTTACAATGAGCAGTTCTTC
>TRBD1|TRBV19|-|TRBJ2-1
CASSIVGDRGSNEQFF
TGTGCCAGTAGTATAGTGGGGGACAGGGGGAGTAATGAGCAGTTCTTC
>-|TRBV6-5|-|TRBJ1-2
CASSRGSQGGDGYTF
TGTGCCAGCAGTCGGGGTTCACAGGGCGGAGATGGCTACACCTTC
>TRBD1|TRBV9|-|TRBJ2-7
CASSLKPGGPYEQYF
TGTGCCAGCAGCCTCAAACCAGGGGGACCCTACGAGCAGTACTTC